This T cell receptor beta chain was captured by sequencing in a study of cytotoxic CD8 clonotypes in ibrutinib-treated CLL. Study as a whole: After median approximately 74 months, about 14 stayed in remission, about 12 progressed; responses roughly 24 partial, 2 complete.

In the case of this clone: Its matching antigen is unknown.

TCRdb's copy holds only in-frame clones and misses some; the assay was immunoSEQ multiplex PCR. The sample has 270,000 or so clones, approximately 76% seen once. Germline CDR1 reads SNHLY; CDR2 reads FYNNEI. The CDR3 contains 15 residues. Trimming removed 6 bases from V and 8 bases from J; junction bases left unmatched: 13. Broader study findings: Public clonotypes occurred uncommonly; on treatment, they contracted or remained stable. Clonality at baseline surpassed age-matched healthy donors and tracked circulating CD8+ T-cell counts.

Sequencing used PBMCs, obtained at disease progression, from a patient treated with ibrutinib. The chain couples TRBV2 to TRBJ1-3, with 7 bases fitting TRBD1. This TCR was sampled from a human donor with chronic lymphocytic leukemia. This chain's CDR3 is CASSDRVSLLDTIYF. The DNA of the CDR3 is TGTGCCAGCAGCGACAGGGTGTCGCTATTGGACACCATATATTTT.